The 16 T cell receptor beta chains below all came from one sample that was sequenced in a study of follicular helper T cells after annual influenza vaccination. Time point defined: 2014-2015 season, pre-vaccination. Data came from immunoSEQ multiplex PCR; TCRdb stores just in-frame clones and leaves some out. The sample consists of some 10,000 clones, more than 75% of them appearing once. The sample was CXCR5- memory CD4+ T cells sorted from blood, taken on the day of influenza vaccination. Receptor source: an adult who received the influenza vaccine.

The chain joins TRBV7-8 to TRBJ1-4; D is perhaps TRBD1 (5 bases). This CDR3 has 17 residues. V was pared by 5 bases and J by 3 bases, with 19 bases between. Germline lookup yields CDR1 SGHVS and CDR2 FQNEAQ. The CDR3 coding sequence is TGTGCCAGCAGCCCTCAAACGAGGGGCGCAGCTAATGAAAAACTGTTTTTT. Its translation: CASSPQTRGAANEKLFF. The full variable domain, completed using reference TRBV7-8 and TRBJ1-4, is GAGVSQSPRYKVAKRGQDVALRCDPISGHVSLFWYQQALGQGPEFLTYFQNEAQLDKSGLPSDRFFAERPEGSVSTLKIQRTQQEDSAVYLCASSPQTRGAANEKLFFGSGTQLSVL.

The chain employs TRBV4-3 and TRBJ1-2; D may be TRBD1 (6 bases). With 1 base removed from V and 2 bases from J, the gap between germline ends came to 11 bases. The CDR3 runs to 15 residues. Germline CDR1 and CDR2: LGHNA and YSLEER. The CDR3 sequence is CASSQGGGKNYGYTF. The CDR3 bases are TGCGCCAGCAGCCAAGGAGGGGGAAAGAACTATGGCTACACCTTC.

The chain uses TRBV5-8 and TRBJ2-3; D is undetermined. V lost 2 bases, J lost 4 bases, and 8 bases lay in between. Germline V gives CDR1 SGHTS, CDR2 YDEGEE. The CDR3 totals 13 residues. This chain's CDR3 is CASSFQGSDTQYF. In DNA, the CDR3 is TGTGCCAGCAGCTTTCAAGGGTCAGATACGCAGTATTTT.

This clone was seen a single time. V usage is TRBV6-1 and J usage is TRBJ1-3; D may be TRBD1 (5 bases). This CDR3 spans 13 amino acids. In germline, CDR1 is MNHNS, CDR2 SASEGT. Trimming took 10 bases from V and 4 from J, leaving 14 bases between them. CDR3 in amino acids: CANRGQSGNTIYF. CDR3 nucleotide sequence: TGTGCCAACCGAGGACAATCAGGAAACACCATATATTTT.

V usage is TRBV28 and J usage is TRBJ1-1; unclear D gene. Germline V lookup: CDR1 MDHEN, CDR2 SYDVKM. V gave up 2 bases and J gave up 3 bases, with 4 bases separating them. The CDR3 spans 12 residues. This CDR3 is CASSLGDTEAFF. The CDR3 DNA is TGTGCCAGCAGTTTAGGTGACACTGAAGCTTTCTTT.

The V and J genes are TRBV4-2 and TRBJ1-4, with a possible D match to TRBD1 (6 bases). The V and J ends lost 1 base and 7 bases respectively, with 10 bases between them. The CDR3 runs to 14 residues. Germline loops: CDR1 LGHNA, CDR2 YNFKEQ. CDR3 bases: TGTGCCAGCAGCCAAGGGCAGGGGACTGAAAAACTGTTTTTT. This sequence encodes CASSQGQGTEKLFF.

The CDR3 DNA sequence: TGTGCCAGTGGGCCCGGAAACTACCAAGAGACCCAGTACTTC. Translation gives CASGPGNYQETQYF. The chain uses TRBV19 and TRBJ2-5, with D unresolved. Per germline, CDR1 LNHDA and CDR2 SQIVND (reference sequence). The CDR3 totals 14 residues. V gave up 8 bases and J gave up 0 bases, with 13 bases separating them.

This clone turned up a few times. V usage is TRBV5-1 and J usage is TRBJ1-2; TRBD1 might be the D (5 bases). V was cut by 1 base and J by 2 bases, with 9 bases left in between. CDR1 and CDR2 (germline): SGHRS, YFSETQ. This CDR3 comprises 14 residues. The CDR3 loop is CASSLLPGNYGYTF. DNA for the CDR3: TGCGCCAGCAGCTTGCTTCCAGGGAACTATGGCTACACCTTC. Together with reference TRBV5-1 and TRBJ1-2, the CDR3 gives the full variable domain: KAGVTQTPRYLIKTRGQQVTLSCSPISGHRSVSWYQQTPGQGLQFLFEYFSETQRNKGNFPGRFSGRQFSNSRSEMNVSTLELGDSALYLCASSLLPGNYGYTFGSGTRLTVV.

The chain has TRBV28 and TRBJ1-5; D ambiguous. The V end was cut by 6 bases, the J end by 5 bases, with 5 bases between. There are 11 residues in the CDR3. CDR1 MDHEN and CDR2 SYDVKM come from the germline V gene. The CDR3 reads CASSRHQPQHF. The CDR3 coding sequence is TGTGCCAGCAGCAGGCATCAGCCCCAGCATTTT.

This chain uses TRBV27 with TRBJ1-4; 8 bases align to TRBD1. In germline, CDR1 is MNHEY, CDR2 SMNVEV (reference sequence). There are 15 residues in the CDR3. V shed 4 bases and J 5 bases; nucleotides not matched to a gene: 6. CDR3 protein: CASSSYRGMNEKLFF. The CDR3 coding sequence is TGTGCCAGCAGTTCATACAGGGGGATGAATGAAAAACTGTTTTTT.

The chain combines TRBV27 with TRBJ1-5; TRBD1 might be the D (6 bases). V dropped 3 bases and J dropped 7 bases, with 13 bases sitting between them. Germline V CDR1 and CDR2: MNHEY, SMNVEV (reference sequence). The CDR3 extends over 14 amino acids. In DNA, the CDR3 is TGTGCCAGCAGTTTCACAGGGATGGGGCAGCCCCAGCATTTT. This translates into CASSFTGMGQPQHF.

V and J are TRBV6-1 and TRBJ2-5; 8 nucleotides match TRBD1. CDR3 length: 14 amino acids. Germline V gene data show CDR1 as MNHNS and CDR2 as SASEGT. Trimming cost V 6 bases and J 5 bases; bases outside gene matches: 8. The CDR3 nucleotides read TGTGCCAGCAGACTGACAGGGGCGCGTGAGACCCAGTACTTC. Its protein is CASRLTGARETQYF.

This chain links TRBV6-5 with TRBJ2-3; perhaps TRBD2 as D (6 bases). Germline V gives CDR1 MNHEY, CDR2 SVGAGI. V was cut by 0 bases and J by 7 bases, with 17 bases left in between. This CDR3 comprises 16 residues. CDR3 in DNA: TGTGCCAGCAGTTACTCGATGAGCGGGCAGCCAAATACGCAGTATTTT. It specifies CASSYSMSGQPNTQYF.

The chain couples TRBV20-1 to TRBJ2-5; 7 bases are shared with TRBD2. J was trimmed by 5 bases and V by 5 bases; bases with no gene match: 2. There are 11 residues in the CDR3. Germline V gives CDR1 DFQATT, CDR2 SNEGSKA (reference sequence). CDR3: CSAPGGETQYF. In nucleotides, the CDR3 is TGCAGTGCTCCCGGGGGGGAGACCCAGTACTTC.

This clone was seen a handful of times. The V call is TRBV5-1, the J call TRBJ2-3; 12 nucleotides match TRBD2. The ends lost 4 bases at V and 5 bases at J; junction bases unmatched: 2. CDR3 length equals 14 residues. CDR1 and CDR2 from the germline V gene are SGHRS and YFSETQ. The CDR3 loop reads CASSRGLAGDTQYF. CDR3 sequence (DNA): TGCGCCAGCAGCAGGGGACTAGCGGGAGATACGCAGTATTTT.

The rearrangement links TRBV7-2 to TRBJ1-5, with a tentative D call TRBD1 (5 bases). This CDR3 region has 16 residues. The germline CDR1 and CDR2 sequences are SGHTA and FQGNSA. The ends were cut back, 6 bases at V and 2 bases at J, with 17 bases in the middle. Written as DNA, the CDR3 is TGTGCCAGCAGTCAAGCTGGGGGATTGGGCAATCAGCCCCAGCATTTT. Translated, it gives CASSQAGGLGNQPQHF.